Sequencing of this T cell receptor (beta chain) was carried out in a study of blood T cell repertoires in COVID-19. The overall study: The samples span acute and convalescent COVID-19 from the United States, Italy and Spain. PBMCs, B-cell-depleted T cells, or T cells provided the cDNA or gDNA that made up the material.

Original processing notes: Amplification from reference gene primers served as the basis for estimated nucleated cell counts. Produced via immunoSEQ multiplex PCR; TCRdb's table is partial and in-frame only. The DNA was the basis for D and trimming; V, J and clone size are from that table. In the table there are about 72,000 clones, about 89% of which are singletons. The CDR3 totals 15 residues. Between the trimmed V and J ends, which lost 1 base and 5 bases, there was a span of 14 bases. Germline-derived CDR1 and CDR2 are MNHNS and SASEGT. The chain has TRBV6-1 and TRBJ2-5; perhaps TRBD1 as D (5 bases). The TCR comes from a woman aged 60 to 75 with acute or convalescent COVID-19. The source material was peripheral blood. The CDR3 loop reads CASSEVGASLETQYF. CDR3 DNA sequence: TGTGCCAGCAGTGAAGTAGGGGCGAGCTTGGAGACCCAGTACTTC.